The 21 T cell receptor beta chains below all came from one sample that was sequenced in a study of T cell repertoires in cytomegalovirus infection. Their cognate antigens are unknown. TCRdb reprocessed the reads via MiXCR and lists one record per CDR3 protein. The sample records tens of thousands of distinct CDR3 sequences, around 20% being singletons. The source was CD8+ T cells from cultured PBMCs, collected from culture after CMV antigen stimulation. These receptors were collected from a human donor in good health (CMV status not recorded). Some clones in this sample may be carry-over from other donors' samples.

This clonotype was counted between two and nine times. The chain uses TRBV7-8 and TRBJ2-5; 8 bases fit TRBD1. J was trimmed by 5 bases and V by 5 bases; bases with no gene match: 7. The CDR3 sequence is 14 residues long. CDR1 SGHVS and CDR2 FQNEAQ come from the germline V gene. The CDR3 loop is CASSPLDRDETQYF. The CDR3 nucleotides are TGTGCCAGCAGCCCATTGGACAGGGATGAGACCCAGTACTTC.

The V and J genes are TRBV7-8 and TRBJ1-5, with 10 bases that match TRBD1. This CDR3 comprises 17 residues. V trimming: 5 bases; J trimming: 3 bases; junction bases outside the gene matches: 10. Germline CDR1 SGHVS, CDR2 FQNEAQ. CDR3 sequence: CASSLQGQGVSNQPQHF. The CDR3 DNA reads TGTGCCAGCAGCCTACAAGGACAGGGGGTATCCAATCAGCCCCAGCATTTT.

CDR3 amino acids: CASSPGGAGSYEQYF. In nucleotides, the CDR3 is TGTGCCAGCAGTCCCGGAGGCGCAGGGTCCTACGAGCAGTACTTC. This chain joins TRBV12-3 or TRBV12-4 and TRBJ2-7; D is possibly TRBD1 or TRBD2 (5 bases each). The CDR3 consists of 15 residues. V was trimmed by 5 bases and J by 1 base, leaving 15 bases between them.

A few counts support this clonotype. The chain employs TRBV6-5 and TRBJ1-6; 7 bases agree with TRBD1. The CDR3 totals 16 residues. Germline trimming cut 2 bases from V and 7 bases from J; bases unmatched to any gene: 8. From germline, CDR1 is MNHEY and CDR2 SVGAGI. CDR3 coding DNA: TGTGCCAGCAGTTACGACAGGGAGGCTTGGAATTCACCCCTCCACTTT. Translation gives CASSYDREAWNSPLHF.

This chain links TRBV11-1 with TRBJ2-1, with D possibly matching TRBD1 (6 bases). CDR3 length: 16 amino acids. Trimming stripped 4 bases from V and 0 bases from J, with 13 bases between. Germline V gene lookup returns CDR1 SGHAT and CDR2 FQDESV (reference sequence). Written as DNA, the CDR3 is TGTGCCAGCAGCTCCTCCGGGACACCCTCCTACAATGAGCAGTTCTTC. The encoded protein is CASSSSGTPSYNEQFF.

A few counts support this clonotype. The chain uses TRBV12-3 or TRBV12-4 and TRBJ2-1, with TRBD1 matching over 8 bases. The CDR3 has 16 residues. J gave up 3 bases and V 3 bases, and 7 bases lay outside the gene matches. The CDR3 DNA sequence: TGTGCCAGCAGTTTCTTGAGCAGGGGGCTCTACAATGAGCAGTTCTTC. This sequence encodes CASSFLSRGLYNEQFF.

This clonotype has only a few counts. The gene calls are TRBV7-9 and TRBJ2-7, with D tentatively TRBD1 (6 bases). Germline CDR1 is SEHNR and CDR2 is FQNEAQ (reference sequence). This CDR3 has 14 amino acids. V was pared by 5 bases and J by 3 bases, with 14 bases between. In DNA form, the CDR3 reads TGTGCCAGCAGCCCCCCCAGGGGAGACTACGAGCAGTACTTC. It is translated as CASSPPRGDYEQYF.

This chain connects TRBV7-8 to TRBJ1-6, with a possible D match to TRBD1 (5 bases). The CDR3 sequence is 19 residues long. The germline gives CDR1 SGHVS, CDR2 FQNEAQ. V lost 5 bases to trimming and J lost 6 bases, with 26 bases between them. CDR3 sequence: CASSPPVLASGGVNSPLHF. The CDR3 nucleotides read TGTGCCAGCAGCCCCCCTGTGTTAGCATCGGGGGGAGTTAATTCACCCCTCCACTTT.

The V gene is TRBV28, the J gene TRBJ1-6; D is uncertain. V was clipped by 4 bases and J by 7 bases, with 8 bases between them. The CDR3 is 13 residues long. CDR1 is MDHEN, CDR2 SYDVKM, per germline. CDR3 sequence reads: CASSSGVNSPLHF. The DNA of the CDR3 is TGTGCCAGCAGTTCCGGGGTGAATTCACCCCTCCACTTT.

This chain connects TRBV7-2 to TRBJ1-1; a weak D match, TRBD1 (5 bases). Germline CDR1 and CDR2: SGHTA and FQGNSA. CDR3 length: 14 amino acids. V was trimmed by 6 bases and J by 6 bases, leaving 17 bases between them. The chain's CDR3 is CASSLRGSPAEAFF. CDR3 DNA sequence: TGTGCCAGCAGTTTAAGGGGATCCCCCGCTGAAGCTTTCTTT.

This clonotype was detected many times. The chain is built from TRBV6-6 and TRBJ2-1; 9 bases are shared with TRBD1. This CDR3 is 14 amino acids long. After removal of 6 bases from V and 6 bases from J, the junction contained 6 bases not matched to a gene. In germline, CDR1 is MNHNY, CDR2 SVGAGI (reference sequence). The CDR3 loop reads CASSRDRAPNEQFF. The CDR3 DNA sequence: TGTGCCAGCAGCCGGGACAGGGCCCCCAATGAGCAGTTCTTC.

The V gene is TRBV7-2, the J gene TRBJ2-7, with 8 bases aligning to TRBD2. The V gene end was trimmed by 5 bases and the J gene end by 7 bases; junction bases not matched to a gene: 13. This CDR3 has 15 amino acids. CDR1 is SGHTA and CDR2 is FQGNSA in the germline V gene. CDR3 DNA: TGTGCCAGCAGCCACACGACAAGCGGGGGTCTGGAGCAGTACTTC. Its protein is CASSHTTSGGLEQYF.

The chain links TRBV7-6 to TRBJ2-1; 12 bases are a match to TRBD1. The CDR3 sequence is 18 residues long. Germline V gene data show CDR1 as SGHVS and CDR2 as FNYEAQ. J was trimmed by 4 bases and V by 0 bases; bases with no gene match: 7. The CDR3 reads CASSLAVGTGGAYNEQFF. The CDR3 nucleotides read TGTGCCAGCAGCTTAGCGGTAGGGACAGGGGGCGCGTACAATGAGCAGTTCTTC.

J is TRBJ2-1 and V is TRBV7-6; D uncertain. Germline V lookup: CDR1 SGHVS, CDR2 FNYEAQ. Trimming removed 3 bases at V and 8 bases at J, with 8 bases between. This CDR3 comprises 12 residues. The CDR3 nucleotides are TGTGCCAGCAGCTTCCCTGGGGATGAGCAGTTCTTC. Translation gives CASSFPGDEQFF.

The V call is TRBV19, the J call TRBJ2-3; maybe TRBD2 (6 bases). The V gene lost 3 bases and the J gene lost 2 bases, with 18 bases spanning the gap. This CDR3 has 17 amino acids. CDR1 is LNHDA and CDR2 is SQIVND in the germline V gene (reference sequence). The DNA for the CDR3 is TGTGCCAGTAGTATGAGTGGACCGGGAGCCCCCACAGATACGCAGTATTTT. Translation gives CASSMSGPGAPTDTQYF.

This clonotype has a handful of counts. This rearrangement joins TRBV7-9 to TRBJ2-7; D may match TRBD1 or TRBD2 (6 bases each). CDR1 is SEHNR, CDR2 FQNEAQ, per germline (reference sequence). V was trimmed by 4 bases and J by 0 bases, leaving 13 bases between them. The CDR3 sequence is 15 residues long. CDR3: CASSSAEGVSYEQYF. Here the CDR3 DNA reads TGTGCCAGCAGCTCCGCGGAGGGGGTCTCCTACGAGCAGTACTTC. Full variable domain (missing parts from reference TRBV7-9 and TRBJ2-7): DTGVSQNPRHKITKRGQNVTFRCDPISEHNRLYWYRQTLGQGPEFLTYFQNEAQLEKSRLLSDRFSAERPKGSFSTLEIQRTEQGDSAMYLCASSSAEGVSYEQYFGPGTRLTVT.

This sequence joins TRBV11-2 and TRBJ2-7; 9 nucleotides agree with TRBD1. Germline trimming cut 4 bases from V and 3 bases from J; bases unmatched to any gene: 7. The CDR3 is 15 residues long. The germline gives CDR1 SGHAT, CDR2 FQNNGV. DNA of the CDR3: TGTGCCAGCAGCTCCCAGGACAGGGGTGACTACGAGCAGTACTTC. Its translation is CASSSQDRGDYEQYF.

This clonotype has only a few counts. V and J are TRBV7-2 and TRBJ2-7; D might be TRBD1 (5 bases). Trimming removed 3 bases from V and 4 bases from J, with 7 bases in between. The CDR3 spans 12 residues. In germline, CDR1 is SGHTA, CDR2 FQGNSA. This chain's CDR3 is CASSLSGYEQYF. The CDR3 coding sequence is TGTGCCAGCAGCTTGTCAGGGTACGAGCAGTACTTC. Full variable domain (remainder filled in from reference TRBV7-2 and TRBJ2-7): GAGVSQSPSNKVTEKGKDVELRCDPISGHTALYWYRQSLGQGLEFLIYFQGNSAPDKSGLPSDRFSAERTGGSVSTLTIQRTQQEDSAVYLCASSLSGYEQYFGPGTRLTVT.

The genes are TRBV7-8 and TRBJ2-4, with TRBD2 as a possible D gene (6 bases). V shed 0 bases and J shed 0 bases, with 12 bases lying between them. CDR1 SGHVS and CDR2 FQNEAQ come from the germline V gene. This CDR3 is built from 17 residues. The CDR3 DNA sequence: TGTGCCAGCAGCTTAGCGGGCGGGGAACTAGCCAAAAACATTCAGTACTTC. Translating it yields CASSLAGGELAKNIQYF.

The chain carries TRBV7-2 and TRBJ1-1; no clear D gene. CDR3 length: 15 residues. CDR1 is SGHTA and CDR2 is FQGNSA in the germline V gene. The V end lost 2 bases, the J end lost 0 bases, and 10 bases lay between the germline ends. CDR3 in amino acids: CASSLRVSLNTEAFF. Written as DNA, the CDR3 is TGTGCCAGCAGCTTACGAGTTAGCTTGAACACTGAAGCTTTCTTT.

The sample holds a few counts of this clonotype. This chain links TRBV7-2 with TRBJ2-3, with unresolved D. V was trimmed by 3 bases and J by 2 bases, leaving 9 bases between them. Germline loops: CDR1 SGHTA, CDR2 FQGNSA. There are 14 residues in the CDR3. CDR3: CASSFLTTTDTQYF. CDR3 nucleotide sequence: TGTGCCAGCAGCTTCTTAACTACCACAGATACGCAGTATTTT.